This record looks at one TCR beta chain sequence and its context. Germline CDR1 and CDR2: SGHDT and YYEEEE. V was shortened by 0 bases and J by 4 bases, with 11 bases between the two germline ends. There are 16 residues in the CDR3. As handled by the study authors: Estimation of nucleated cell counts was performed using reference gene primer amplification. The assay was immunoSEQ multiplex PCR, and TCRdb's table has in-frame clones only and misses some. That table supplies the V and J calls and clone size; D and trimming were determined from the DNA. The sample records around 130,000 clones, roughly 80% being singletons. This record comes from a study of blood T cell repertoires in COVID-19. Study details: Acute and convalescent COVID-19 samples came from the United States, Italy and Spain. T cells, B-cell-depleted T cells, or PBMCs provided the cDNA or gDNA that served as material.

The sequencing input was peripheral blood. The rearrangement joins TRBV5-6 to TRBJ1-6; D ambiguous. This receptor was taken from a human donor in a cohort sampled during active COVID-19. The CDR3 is CASSLVGRIYNSPLHF. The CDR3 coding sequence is TGTGCCAGCAGCTTGGTCGGCAGGATTTATAATTCACCCCTCCACTTT.